A selection of T cell receptor beta chains follows, all from one sample in a study of Ad26.COV2.S vaccination and SARS-CoV-2 variants. Profiling relied on immunoSEQ multiplex PCR, and the TCRdb table lists in-frame clones only, not all of them. The sample consists of about 100,000 clones, around 80% of them appearing once. The sample consisted of peripheral blood, taken after recovery from COVID-19. The receptors come from a human donor who had recovered from COVID-19. Each CDR3 is given with its conserved first and last residue. D genes are given only for firm matches. Size values are once, few and many counts, or a class for expanded clones, and some rows have none.

>-|-|TRBV3-1/TRBV3-2|TRBJ2-7
TGTGCCAGCAGCCAGAGGGGGACCCACGGGCAGTACTTC
CASSQRGTHGQYF
>-|many|TRBV4-3|TRBJ2-2
TGCGCCAGCAGCCAAGAACGGGAGACCGGGGAGCTGTTTTTT
CASSQERETGELFF
>-|-|TRBV7-9|TRBJ1-2
TGTGCCAGCAGCGTAAGTCATTCCGGGACACGGAACGGCTACACCTTC
CASSVSHSGTRNGYTF
>TRBD1|-|TRBV5-1|TRBJ1-5
TGCGCCAGCAGCCCCGGACAGGAACAATATAGCAATCAGCCCCAGCATTTT
CASSPGQEQYSNQPQHF
>-|-|TRBV14|TRBJ2-2
TGTGCCAGCAGCCAACCCAGAGGGGCAGGGACCACCGGGGAGCTGTTTTTT
CASSQPRGAGTTGELFF
>TRBD2|-|TRBV3-1/TRBV3-2|TRBJ2-2
TGTGCCAGCAGCCAAATGACTAGCGGGGGGAACGGGGAGCTGTTTTTT
CASSQMTSGGNGELFF
>-|-|TRBV9|TRBJ1-2
TGTGCCAGCAGCGCTCGGACGGGCACGGACTATGGCTACACCTTC
CASSARTGTDYGYTF
>-|-|TRBV27|TRBJ1-1
TGTGCCAGCAGTTTGGGCACTGAAGCTTTCTTT
CASSLGTEAFF
>-|-|TRBV7-3|TRBJ2-6
TGTGCCAGCAGCTCCAGTTTTGGGATCGGGGCCAACGTCCTGACTTTC
CASSSSFGIGANVLTF
>-|-|TRBV1|TRBJ1-6
TGCACCAGCAGCCAAGATCAGGGGAGCTCCTATAATTCACCCCTCCACTTT
CTSSQDQGSSYNSPLHF
>-|-|TRBV7-9|TRBJ1-1
TGTGCCAGCAGCCAAGGCCTGGGGAGGACTGAAGCTTTCTTT
CASSQGLGRTEAFF
>TRBD1|-|TRBV6-5|TRBJ1-4
TGTGCCAGCAGTTACGGGGACAGTGATGAAAAACTGTTTTTT
CASSYGDSDEKLFF
>-|-|TRBV6-5|TRBJ1-5
TGTGCCAGCAGTTACTCTGGGGTTCAGCCCCAGCATTTT
CASSYSGVQPQHF
>TRBD1|-|TRBV19|TRBJ2-1
TGTGCCAGTAGTACGACGACAGGGGTTGTCAATGAGCAGTTCTTC
CASSTTTGVVNEQFF
>-|-|TRBV6-5|TRBJ2-1
TGTGCCAGCAGGGGGCAGGGCCCTTACAATGAGCAGTTCTTC
CASRGQGPYNEQFF
>-|-|TRBV29-1|TRBJ1-1
TGCAGCGTGACCGACAAACTGAACACTGAAGCTTTCTTT
CSVTDKLNTEAFF
>TRBD1|-|TRBV5-5|TRBJ2-5
TGTGCCAGCAGCGGCGACAGGGGGTGGGAGACCCAGTACTTC
CASSGDRGWETQYF
>TRBD1|-|TRBV6-1|TRBJ2-3
TGTGCCAGCAGTGAAAATGAGGGGGCCCCAGATACGCAGTATTTT
CASSENEGAPDTQYF
>TRBD2|-|TRBV3-1/TRBV3-2|TRBJ2-3
TGTGCCAGCAGCCAACTAAGCGGGGGGGCCGCGGATACGCAGTATTTT
CASSQLSGGAADTQYF
>-|-|TRBV7-2|TRBJ2-1
TGTGCCAGCAGCTTATTTGCCGGGACTGCCATCTACAATGAGCAGTTCTTC
CASSLFAGTAIYNEQFF
>-|-|TRBV9|TRBJ2-7
TGTGCCAGCAGCCGATTCCAGGGTGGCGAGCAGTACTTC
CASSRFQGGEQYF
>-|-|TRBV7-2|TRBJ1-6
TGTGCCAGCAGCCCTAGACTGGGCTCCTATAATTCACCCCTCCACTTT
CASSPRLGSYNSPLHF
>TRBD1|-|TRBV5-1|TRBJ2-7
TGCGCCAGCAGTTCTACAGGGGGCAGTACCTACGAGCAGTACTTC
CASSSTGGSTYEQYF
>-|few|TRBV6-5|TRBJ2-5
TGTGCCAGCAGTTCCCAGGCGACCCAGTACTTC
CASSSQATQYF
>-|-|TRBV24-1|TRBJ1-2
TGTGCCACCAGGGACCCTTGGGCCGCTAACTATGGCTACACCTTC
CATRDPWAANYGYTF
>-|-|TRBV2|TRBJ1-5
TGTGCCAGCAGTGTGGCCAATCAGCCCCAGCATTTT
CASSVANQPQHF
>-|-|TRBV6-5|TRBJ2-2
TGTGCCAGCAGAGGCCTCTGGGATGCCGGGGAGCTGTTTTTT
CASRGLWDAGELFF
>TRBD1|few|TRBV19|TRBJ1-5
TGTGCCAGTATCGCTCGGACAGGGGGAGGGGGTAGCAATCAGCCCCAGCATTTT
CASIARTGGGGSNQPQHF
>TRBD1|-|TRBV5-1|TRBJ1-6
TGCGCCAGCAGCACGGGACAGAACTATAATTCACCCCTCCACTTT
CASSTGQNYNSPLHF
>-|-|TRBV29-1|TRBJ2-7
TGCAGCGTTGGGGTGATGGGGCATTCGGACGAGCAGTACTTC
CSVGVMGHSDEQYF
>TRBD1|-|TRBV10-3|TRBJ2-2
TGTGCCATCAGTGGGCTCGAAGGGACAGGGGGCACCGGGGAGCTGTTTTTT
CAISGLEGTGGTGELFF
>-|once|TRBV4-2|TRBJ2-2
TGTGCCAGCAGCCAAGATCGTTCGTGGGGGGATTATACCGGGGAGCTGTTTTTT
CASSQDRSWGDYTGELFF
>-|-|TRBV10-2|TRBJ2-2
TGCGCCAGGAAAGAGCCGGGTTGGAACACCGGGGAGCTGTTTTTT
CARKEPGWNTGELFF
>-|-|TRBV4-3|TRBJ2-5
TGCGCCAGCAGCCCGACAGTCCAAGAGACCCAGTACTTC
CASSPTVQETQYF
>TRBD1|-|TRBV19|TRBJ1-5
TGTGCCGGCAAGGACAGGGGGTTTGGCAATCAGCCCCAGCATTTT
CAGKDRGFGNQPQHF
>-|-|TRBV30|TRBJ1-2
TGTGCCTGGAGTACAGGTTCATATGGCTACACCTTC
CAWSTGSYGYTF
>TRBD1|-|TRBV5-1|TRBJ1-4
TGCGCCAGCAGCGGGGGCAGGGGGCAGTATGAAAAACTGTTTTTT
CASSGGRGQYEKLFF
>-|once|TRBV25-1|TRBJ2-1
TGTGCCAGCAGTGAAGGTTGGGAGCAGTTCTTC
CASSEGWEQFF
>-|-|TRBV24-1|TRBJ2-7
TGTGCCACCGCAGGGGATACCTACGAGCAGTACTTC
CATAGDTYEQYF
>-|few|TRBV7-2|TRBJ2-7
TGTGCCAGCAGCTTAGACACACTACTATCCTACGAGCAGTACTTC
CASSLDTLLSYEQYF
>TRBD1|few|TRBV28|TRBJ1-2
TGTGCCAGCAGTTTCCCGGGACAGAGGTATGGCTACACCTTC
CASSFPGQRYGYTF
>-|once|TRBV9|TRBJ2-7
TGTGCCAGCAGCCCCAGGACAGCACTCTCCTACGAGCAGTACTTC
CASSPRTALSYEQYF
>TRBD1|once|TRBV6-2/TRBV6-3|TRBJ2-7
TGTGCCAGCAGCGGCGACAGGGGGTTTGATTACGAGCAGTACTTC
CASSGDRGFDYEQYF
>-|-|TRBV6-2/TRBV6-3|TRBJ1-1
TGTGCCAGCACCCCGGGTGGGGCCCTGTACACTGAAGCTTTCTTT
CASTPGGALYTEAFF
>-|-|TRBV6-6|TRBJ2-7
TGTGCCAGCAGTTACTCGGCTCGCTACGAGCAGTACTTC
CASSYSARYEQYF
>TRBD1|-|TRBV24-1|TRBJ1-5
TGTGCCACCAGTGAATCCAGGGGGTTCGGCAATCAGCCCCAGCATTTT
CATSESRGFGNQPQHF
>-|-|TRBV7-9|TRBJ1-2
TGTGCCAGCAGCTTCTCCGGGCTGTCGCCCTCATTC
CASSFSGLSPSF
>-|-|TRBV5-4|TRBJ2-5
TGTGCCAGCAGCTTGGTTAGTGAACTAGAGACCCAGTACTTC
CASSLVSELETQYF
>-|-|TRBV19|TRBJ1-4
TGTGCCAGTAGGCCTCCGGGACAATATGAAAAACTGTTTTTT
CASRPPGQYEKLFF
>TRBD1|-|TRBV29-1|TRBJ2-7
TGCAGCGTCCGGGGGATTCAGGGGGCCACCTACGAGCAGTACTTC
CSVRGIQGATYEQYF
>TRBD2|-|TRBV28|TRBJ2-2
TGTGCCAGCAGTTCTCCGGGACTAGCGGGGGGGCCGGGCACCGGGGAGCTGTTTTTT
CASSSPGLAGGPGTGELFF